This T cell receptor beta chain came from a study of T cell responses to AZD1222 COVID-19 vaccine. Overall study: Second-dose timings of about 4 or about 12 weeks were pooled.

The germline V and J ends were trimmed by 7 bases and 0 bases, with 9 bases remaining between them. This CDR3 contains 13 residues. CDR1 is LNHDA and CDR2 is SQIVND in the germline V gene (reference sequence). Some clones are missing from TCRdb's copy, which holds only in-frame ones; the method was immunoSEQ multiplex PCR. Altogether roughly 80,000 clones are present, 70% to 90% being singletons, with the ten largest covering approximately 5.8%. Study-level findings and limits: Repertoire sampling was restricted to post-peak T cell response timepoints. It should be noted that donors were predominantly white British and more often female, and clonal diversity was possibly underestimated.

Details on this clone: Its cognate antigen is unknown.

The sequence derives from an adult in good health. V usage is TRBV19 and J usage is TRBJ1-1, with D uncertain. Sequenced material: peripheral blood, taken on day 0 of AZD1222 vaccination. The CDR3 loop is CASKWRVNTEAFF. The DNA of the CDR3 is TGTGCCAGTAAGTGGAGGGTGAACACTGAAGCTTTCTTT.